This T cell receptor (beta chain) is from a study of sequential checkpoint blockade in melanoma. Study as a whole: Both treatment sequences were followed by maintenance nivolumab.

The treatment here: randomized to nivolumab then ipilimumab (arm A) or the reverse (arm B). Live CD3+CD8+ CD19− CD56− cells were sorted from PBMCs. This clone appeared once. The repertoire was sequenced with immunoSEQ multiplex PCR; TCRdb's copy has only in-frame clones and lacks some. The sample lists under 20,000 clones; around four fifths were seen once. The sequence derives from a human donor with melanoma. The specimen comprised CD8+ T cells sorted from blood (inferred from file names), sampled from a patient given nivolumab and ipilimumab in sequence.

The CDR3 loop is CASRKARGSTDTQYF. For the CDR3, the DNA is TGTGCCAGCCGAAAAGCAAGGGGAAGCACAGATACGCAGTATTTT. The J gene is TRBJ2-3, the V gene TRBV2, with a possible D match to TRBD1 (5 bases). Germline V gene data show CDR1 as SNHLY and CDR2 as FYNNEI. This CDR3 has 15 residues. The V end lost 8 bases, the J end lost 0 bases, and 15 bases lay between the germline ends.